This entry describes one T cell receptor beta chain. The target of this receptor is not known. Qualities for individual bases were not recorded, and no much larger clone is one base off. The record originates from a study of blood T cell repertoires in COVID-19 (dated by TCRdb to the early 2020s). At the level of the whole study: Collaborator samples came from the United States, Italy and Spain and covered acute and convalescent phases of COVID-19. A de-identified subject ID, COVID-19 status, age in years and sex were almost always included in the sample metadata. The prospective study material was composed of cDNA or gDNA derived from T cells, B-cell-depleted T cells, or PBMCs. The dataset comprised deeply sampled blood TCRbeta repertoires from subjects exposed to, actively infected with, or recovered from COVID-19. The samples were drawn from two sources: the first 160 participants of the ongoing ImmuneRACE study, and 950 to 1,500 subjects contributed by 6 global collaborators. The repertoires were made available in a free public database intended to serve as a resource for research on the immune response to SARS-CoV-2. Where available, HLA class I and class II types were obtained from metadata supplied by the sample provider rather than from assay-based typing. Broader findings and caveats from the paper: How much clinical and demographic metadata was included differed by source and by participant, and the metadata was provided uncurated.

The CDR3 sequence holds 14 residues, the cysteine and phenylalanine included. Only the CDR3 DNA is retained, 42 bases long and in frame from the first base. Looking up the germline V gene yields CDR1 SGHRS and CDR2 YFSETQ. The germline V end is reduced by 0 bases and the J end by 6 bases; junction bases left unmatched: 5. The immunoSEQ Assay, a bias-controlled multiplex PCR, was used to amplify TCRbeta CDR3 regions from genomic DNA. Per the source publication's procedure: Within the assay, amplification of reference gene primers was used to estimate how many nucleated cells each sample contained. To quantify the absolute abundance of each unique TCRbeta CDR3 rearrangement, sequence reads were collapsed and filtered. For each sample, productive Simpson clonality was calculated as the square root of Simpson's diversity index over productive rearrangements. This is the immuneACCESS table as TCRdb keeps it, with only in-frame sequences that have V and J called. A part of the clones is gone; compared with another copy, unresolved V genes explain less than half, and the rest is unexplained. V, J and clone size are taken as reported in that table, and D and trimming were inferred from the DNA itself. The sample contains 110,000 to 150,000 clones, around 84% of them found a single time. About 5.8% of the sample is held by the ten biggest clonotypes.

Whole blood was collected in K2EDTA tubes by collaborating institutions according to the institutions' own protocols. For TCRbeta analysis, collaborator samples were shipped as frozen whole blood, as isolated PBMCs, or as DNA extracted from either sample type. The chain is encoded by TRBV5-1 joined to TRBJ1-1; TRBD1 aligns with 7 central bases. The origin of this receptor is a human donor in a cohort sampled during active COVID-19. Sequencing input: peripheral blood. The bases read TGCGCCAGCAGCTTGGGACAGGGTCGAGCTGAAGCTTTCTTT. It translates to CASSLGQGRAEAFF.